Presented here are 14 T cell receptor beta chains from one specimen sequenced in a study of T-cell memory formation after mild COVID-19. A single record per CDR3 protein comes from TCRdb applying MiXCR to the 5' RACE reads. Among approximately 430,000 distinct CDR3 sequences listed, more than 20% were seen once. The sample consisted of PBMCs or a T cell subset sorted from them (not recorded which). These receptor sequences come from an adult woman who had mild COVID-19 (a few samples of this study predate the infection). Cell type and time point are not known.

The table lists this clonotype with a few counts. The V gene is TRBV3-1, the J gene TRBJ2-2; TRBD2 aligns across 9 bases. Germline V lookup: CDR1 LGHDT, CDR2 YNNKEL (reference sequence). The length of the CDR3 is 16 residues. V lost 4 bases, J lost 5 bases, and 8 bases stayed unmatched. The CDR3 DNA sequence: TGTGCCAGCAGCCCCCGGAGCGGGGGGTTTACCGGGGAGCTGTTTTTT. This encodes CASSPRSGGFTGELFF.

This sequence joins TRBV11-3 and TRBJ2-2; a weak D match, TRBD2 (6 bases). V lost 8 bases to trimming and J lost 5 bases, with 15 bases between them. The CDR3 contains 14 residues. Germline loops: CDR1 SGHNT, CDR2 YENEEA. DNA for the CDR3: TGTGCCAGCCATCCGGACTATGCGACCGGGGAGCTGTTTTTT. This sequence encodes CASHPDYATGELFF.

This clonotype was picked up a small number of times. V gene TRBV5-1 combines with J gene TRBJ1-1; D might be TRBD1 (5 bases). V was shortened by 7 bases and J by 1 base, with 14 bases between the two germline ends. Looked up from germline, CDR1 is SGHRS and CDR2 is YFSETQ. This CDR3 has 14 residues. CDR3 sequence reads: CASSTWGGNTEAFF. Here the CDR3 DNA reads TGCGCCAGCTCCACCTGGGGGGGGAACACTGAAGCTTTCTTT.

This clonotype was counted between two and nine times. This sequence joins TRBV9 and TRBJ2-4; the D gene is possibly TRBD1 (6 bases). Germline V gene lookup returns CDR1 SGDLS and CDR2 YYNGEE. V lost 3 bases, J lost 7 bases, and 11 bases lay in between. The CDR3 extends over 13 amino acids. CDR3 protein: CASSGDQGNIQYF. The CDR3 nucleotides are TGTGCCAGCAGCGGCGACCAGGGGAACATTCAGTACTTC.

The V gene is TRBV6-5, the J gene TRBJ2-2; 8 bases map to TRBD1. Trimming took 2 bases from V and 2 from J; bases not matched to a gene: 4. The germline gives CDR1 MNHEY, CDR2 SVGAGI. The CDR3 consists of 16 residues. Written as DNA, the CDR3 is TGTGCCAGCAGTTACGAGACAGGGGATAACACCGGGGAGCTGTTTTTT. As protein: CASSYETGDNTGELFF.

The chain couples TRBV3-1 to TRBJ1-1; no reliable D call. This CDR3 is built from 13 residues. The germline V and J ends were trimmed by 4 bases and 3 bases, with 9 bases remaining between them. Per the germline V gene, CDR1 is LGHDT and CDR2 is YNNKEL (reference sequence). In nucleotides, the CDR3 is TGTGCCAGCAGCCGAACAGCAGACACTGAAGCTTTCTTT. Protein sequence: CASSRTADTEAFF.

This clonotype was recorded a few times. The J gene is TRBJ2-3, the V gene TRBV5-1, with 7 nucleotides matching TRBD2. The length of the CDR3 is 16 residues. The germline CDR1 and CDR2 sequences are SGHRS and YFSETQ. After removal of 2 bases from V and 2 bases from J, the junction contained 8 bases not matched to a gene. CDR3 sequence (DNA): TGCGCCAGCAGCTTAGATCAGCGGGAACCCACAGATACGCAGTATTTT. Its translation is CASSLDQREPTDTQYF.

The CDR3 DNA sequence: TGTGCCAGCAGTCGTGGAACACCTCCGGGGGAGCTGTTTTTT. Amino acid sequence: CASSRGTPPGELFF. The chain couples TRBV12-3 or TRBV12-4 to TRBJ2-2; D not resolved. V was clipped by 5 bases and J by 8 bases, with 15 bases between them. The CDR3 extends over 14 amino acids.

This clonotype was detected only a few times. J is TRBJ1-1 and V is TRBV18; TRBD1 matches 10 bases. The ends lost 3 bases at V and 4 bases at J; junction bases unmatched: 5. CDR3 length: 15 amino acids. Germline CDR1 is KGHSH and CDR2 is LQKENI. This chain's CDR3 is CASSPPGQGFTEAFF. The CDR3 coding sequence is TGTGCCAGCTCACCCCCGGGACAGGGGTTCACTGAAGCTTTCTTT.

This sequence joins TRBV24-1 and TRBJ2-5; the D gene could be TRBD1 or TRBD2 (5 bases each). CDR1 and CDR2 (germline): KGHDR, SFDVKD. V gave up 3 bases and J gave up 3 bases, with 16 bases separating them. The CDR3 has 16 residues. For the CDR3, the DNA is TGTGCCACCAGTGATAGTAGGGGCGGAGGAAAAGAGACCCAGTACTTC. It specifies CATSDSRGGGKETQYF.

This chain links TRBV4-2 with TRBJ2-2, with unresolved D. Germline V gene data show CDR1 as LGHNA and CDR2 as YNFKEQ. Trimming stripped 3 bases from V and 7 bases from J, with 9 bases between. The CDR3 runs 13 residues. As DNA, the CDR3 is TGTGCCAGCAGCCATGAAGGCGACGGGGAGCTGTTTTTT. Translated, it gives CASSHEGDGELFF.

This CDR3 is CASSIEGTGIETQYF. For the CDR3, the DNA is TGTGCCAGCAGTATTGAGGGGACAGGGATAGAGACCCAGTACTTC. The chain joins TRBV12-3 or TRBV12-4 to TRBJ2-5, with TRBD1 matching 9 bases. The V and J ends lost 5 bases and 4 bases, in that order; junction bases with no gene match: 8. The CDR3 runs 15 residues.

The rearrangement uses TRBV11-2 and TRBJ2-7; D ambiguous. V dropped 7 bases and J dropped 3 bases, with 4 bases sitting between them. The CDR3 contains 10 residues. CDR1 and CDR2 from the germline V gene are SGHAT and FQNNGV. In DNA form, the CDR3 reads TGTGCCAGCACTTGCTACGAGCAGTACTTC. Amino acid sequence: CASTCYEQYF.

This clonotype showed up many times. The J gene is TRBJ2-1, the V gene TRBV7-2; TRBD2 matches 11 bases. Germline CDR1 reads SGHTA; CDR2 reads FQGNSA. V lost 4 bases to trimming and J lost 1 base; unmatched junction nucleotides: 6. CDR3 size: 17 residues. The CDR3, as DNA: TGTGCCAGCAGCTATACGACTAGCGGGGCATCCTACAATGAGCAGTTCTTC. This codes for CASSYTTSGASYNEQFF.